This T cell receptor (beta chain) was captured in a study of T cell changes during pregnancy in multiple sclerosis. This CDR3 contains 16 residues. Germline lookup yields CDR1 SSHAT and CDR2 FNYEAQ (reference sequence). Libraries were prepared by immunoSEQ multiplex PCR; TCRdb keeps only in-frame clonotypes and omits some of them. The table includes 30,000 to 40,000 clones, more than 85% detected once. Remarks on this clone: Its ends do not fully match the called genes, so a read error is possible.

This clonotype was obtained from a female donor with multiple sclerosis, enrolled in a pregnancy study. The material sequenced was CD8+ T cells from peripheral blood mononuclear cells, taken in the third trimester of pregnancy. The genes are TRBV7-7 and TRBJ2-2; D is unresolved. The CDR3 here is CASSLSLEINTGELFF. The CDR3 bases are TGTGCTAGCAGCTTATCACTGGAGATTAACACCGGGGAGCTGTTTTTT.